The clone carrying this TCR beta chain has only a few counts. For the second PCR, which ran for about 7 to 11 cycles, a sample-barcoded 5' primer and a J-beta primer mix were used. TCRdb itself ran the 5' RACE reads through MiXCR, one entry per CDR3 protein. The sample consists of some 1.4 million distinct CDR3 sequences, 42% of them appearing once. This sample was included in a study of blood T cells in healthy people across ages. CDR3 length: 16 amino acids. From germline, CDR1 is LGHDT and CDR2 YNNKEL (reference sequence). The receptor comes from a woman aged 18-29 years in good health. Sequenced input: blood. The genes are TRBV3-1 and TRBJ2-4; 8 bases agree with TRBD2. The DNA end lines up better with TRBJ2-7; the J call may be wrong. The CDR3 sequence: CASSQERAAGVHEQYF. The CDR3 coding sequence is TGTGCCAGCAGCCAAGAGAGGGCAGCGGGAGTTCACGAGCAGTACTTC.